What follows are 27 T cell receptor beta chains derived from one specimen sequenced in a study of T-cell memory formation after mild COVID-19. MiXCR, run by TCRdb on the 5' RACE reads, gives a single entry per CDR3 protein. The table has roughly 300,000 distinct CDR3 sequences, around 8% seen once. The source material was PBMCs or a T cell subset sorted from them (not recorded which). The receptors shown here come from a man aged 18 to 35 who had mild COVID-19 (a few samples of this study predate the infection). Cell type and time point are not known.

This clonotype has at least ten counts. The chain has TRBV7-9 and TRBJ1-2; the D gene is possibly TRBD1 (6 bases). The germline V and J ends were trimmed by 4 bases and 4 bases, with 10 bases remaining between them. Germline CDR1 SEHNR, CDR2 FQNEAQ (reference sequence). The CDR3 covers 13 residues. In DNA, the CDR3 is TGTGCCAGCAGCTCCGGACAGATCTATGGCTACACCTTC. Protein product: CASSSGQIYGYTF. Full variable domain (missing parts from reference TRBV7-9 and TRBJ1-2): DTGVSQNPRHKITKRGQNVTFRCDPISEHNRLYWYRQTLGQGPEFLTYFQNEAQLEKSRLLSDRFSAERPKGSFSTLEIQRTEQGDSAMYLCASSSGQIYGYTFGSGTRLTVV.

CDR3 nucleotide sequence: TGTGCCACCGGACGACAGAACACCGGGGAGCTGTTTTTT. Amino acids: CATGRQNTGELFF. The genes are TRBV6-5 and TRBJ2-2; D remains ambiguous. The CDR3 loop spans 13 amino acids. The V end lost 10 bases, the J end lost 1 base, and 10 bases lay between the germline ends. CDR1 MNHEY and CDR2 SVGAGI come from the germline V gene.

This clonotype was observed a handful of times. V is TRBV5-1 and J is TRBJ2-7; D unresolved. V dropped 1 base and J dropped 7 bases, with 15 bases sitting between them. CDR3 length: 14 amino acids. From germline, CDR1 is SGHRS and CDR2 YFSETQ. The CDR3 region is CASSLSSRSEEQYV. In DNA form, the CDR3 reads TGCGCCAGCAGCTTGAGTTCACGGTCGGAGGAGCAGTACGTC.

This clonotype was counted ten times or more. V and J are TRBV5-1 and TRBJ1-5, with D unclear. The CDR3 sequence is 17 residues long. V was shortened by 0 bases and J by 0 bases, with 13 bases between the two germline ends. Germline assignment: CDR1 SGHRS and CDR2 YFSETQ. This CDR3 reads CASSLAGVIYSNQPQHF. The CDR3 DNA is TGCGCCAGCAGCTTGGCCGGGGTAATATATAGCAATCAGCCCCAGCATTTT.

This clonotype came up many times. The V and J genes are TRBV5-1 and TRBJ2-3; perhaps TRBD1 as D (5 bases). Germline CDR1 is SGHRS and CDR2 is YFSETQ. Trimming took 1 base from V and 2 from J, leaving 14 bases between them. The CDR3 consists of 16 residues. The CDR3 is CASSLNPQALTDTQYF. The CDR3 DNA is TGCGCCAGCAGCTTGAATCCACAGGCCCTCACAGATACGCAGTATTTT. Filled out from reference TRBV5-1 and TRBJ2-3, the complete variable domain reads KAGVTQTPRYLIKTRGQQVTLSCSPISGHRSVSWYQQTPGQGLQFLFEYFSETQRNKGNFPGRFSGRQFSNSRSEMNVSTLELGDSALYLCASSLNPQALTDTQYFGPGTRLTVL.

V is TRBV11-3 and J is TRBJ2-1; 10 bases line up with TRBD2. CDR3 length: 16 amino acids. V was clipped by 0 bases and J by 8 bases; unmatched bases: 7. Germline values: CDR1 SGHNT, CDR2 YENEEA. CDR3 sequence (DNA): TGTGCCAGCAGCTTAGAGTTAGCGGGGGGTCAGGATGAGCAGTTCTTC. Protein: CASSLELAGGQDEQFF.

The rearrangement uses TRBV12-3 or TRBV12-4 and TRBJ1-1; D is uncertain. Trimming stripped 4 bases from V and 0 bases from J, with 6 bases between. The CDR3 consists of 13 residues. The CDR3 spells CASSSWLNTEAFF. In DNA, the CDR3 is TGTGCCAGCAGTTCCTGGTTGAACACTGAAGCTTTCTTT.

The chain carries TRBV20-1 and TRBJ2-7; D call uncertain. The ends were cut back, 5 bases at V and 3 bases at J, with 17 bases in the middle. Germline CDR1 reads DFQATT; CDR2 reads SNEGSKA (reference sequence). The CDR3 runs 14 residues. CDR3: CSAVTQQINYEQYF. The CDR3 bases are TGCAGTGCTGTGACCCAACAGATAAACTACGAGCAGTACTTC.

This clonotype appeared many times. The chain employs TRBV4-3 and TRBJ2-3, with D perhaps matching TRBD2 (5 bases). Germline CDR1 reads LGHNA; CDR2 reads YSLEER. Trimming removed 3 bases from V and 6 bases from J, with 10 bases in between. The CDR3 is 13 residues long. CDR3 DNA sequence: TGCGCCAGCAGCCAGAGGGCAAGTGATACGCAGTATTTT. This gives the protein CASSQRASDTQYF.

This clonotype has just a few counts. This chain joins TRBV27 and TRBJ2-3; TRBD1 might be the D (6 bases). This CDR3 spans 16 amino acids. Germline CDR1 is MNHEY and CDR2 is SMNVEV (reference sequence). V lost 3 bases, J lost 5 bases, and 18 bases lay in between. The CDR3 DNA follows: TGTGCCAGCAGTTTTGTGGGGCAGGGGCTGGGAGATACGCAGTATTTT. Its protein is CASSFVGQGLGDTQYF.

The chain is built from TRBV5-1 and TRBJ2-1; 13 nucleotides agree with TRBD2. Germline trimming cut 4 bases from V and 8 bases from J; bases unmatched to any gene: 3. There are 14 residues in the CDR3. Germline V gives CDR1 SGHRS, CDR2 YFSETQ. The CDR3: CASSTTSGGHEQFF. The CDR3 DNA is TGCGCCAGCAGCACGACTAGCGGGGGGCATGAGCAGTTCTTC.

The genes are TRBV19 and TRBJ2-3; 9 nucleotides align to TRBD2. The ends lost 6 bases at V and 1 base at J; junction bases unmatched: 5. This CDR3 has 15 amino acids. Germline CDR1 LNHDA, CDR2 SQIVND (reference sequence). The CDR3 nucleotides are TGTGCCAGTAGCAGCTCTAGCGGGGGCACAGATACGCAGTATTTT. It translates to CASSSSSGGTDTQYF. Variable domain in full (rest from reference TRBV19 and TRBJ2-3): DGGITQSPKYLFRKEGQNVTLSCEQNLNHDAMYWYRQDPGQGLRLIYYSQIVNDFQKGDIAEGYSVSREKKESFPLTVTSAQKNPTAFYLCASSSSSGGTDTQYFGPGTRLTVL.

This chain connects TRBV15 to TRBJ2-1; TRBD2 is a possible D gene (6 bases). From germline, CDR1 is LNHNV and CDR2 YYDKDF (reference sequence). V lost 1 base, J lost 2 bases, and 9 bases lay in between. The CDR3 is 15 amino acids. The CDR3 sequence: CATSRVRGTYNEQFF. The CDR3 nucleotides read TGTGCCACCAGCAGAGTGCGGGGAACCTACAATGAGCAGTTCTTC. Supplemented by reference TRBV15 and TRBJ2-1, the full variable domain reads DAMVIQNPRYQVTQFGKPVTLSCSQTLNHNVMYWYQQKSSQAPKLLFHYYDKDFNNEADTPDNFQSRRPNTSFCFLDIRSPGLGDTAMYLCATSRVRGTYNEQFFGPGTRLTVL.

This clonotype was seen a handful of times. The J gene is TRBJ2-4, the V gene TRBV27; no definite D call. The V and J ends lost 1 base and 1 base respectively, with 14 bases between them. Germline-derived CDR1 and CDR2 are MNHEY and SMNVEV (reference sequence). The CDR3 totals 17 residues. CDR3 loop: CASSLFPSLDAKNIQYF. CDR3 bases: TGTGCCAGCAGTTTATTCCCCAGTCTCGACGCCAAAAACATTCAGTACTTC.

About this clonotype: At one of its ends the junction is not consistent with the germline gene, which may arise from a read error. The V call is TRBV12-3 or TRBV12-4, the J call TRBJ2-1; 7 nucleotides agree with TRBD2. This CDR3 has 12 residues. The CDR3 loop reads CASSGDYDEQFF. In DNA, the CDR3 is TGTGCCAGCAGCGGGGACTACGATGAGCAGTTCTTC.

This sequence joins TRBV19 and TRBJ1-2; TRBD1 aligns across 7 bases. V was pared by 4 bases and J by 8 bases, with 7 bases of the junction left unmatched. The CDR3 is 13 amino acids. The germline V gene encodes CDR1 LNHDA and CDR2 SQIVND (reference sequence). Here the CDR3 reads CASSTSTGSGYTF. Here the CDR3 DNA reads TGTGCCAGTAGTACTTCGACAGGGAGCGGCTACACCTTC.

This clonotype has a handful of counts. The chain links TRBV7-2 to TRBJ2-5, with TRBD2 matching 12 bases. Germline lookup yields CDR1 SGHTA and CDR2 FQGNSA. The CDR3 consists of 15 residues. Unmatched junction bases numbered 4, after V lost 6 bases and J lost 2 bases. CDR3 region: CASSRGLAGQETQYF. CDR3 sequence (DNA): TGTGCCAGCAGTCGTGGACTAGCGGGGCAAGAGACCCAGTACTTC.

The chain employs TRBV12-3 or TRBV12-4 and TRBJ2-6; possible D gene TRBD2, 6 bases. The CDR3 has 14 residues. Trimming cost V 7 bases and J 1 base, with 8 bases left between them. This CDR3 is CASTGGSGANVLTF. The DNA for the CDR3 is TGTGCCAGCACCGGGGGATCTGGGGCCAACGTCCTGACTTTC.

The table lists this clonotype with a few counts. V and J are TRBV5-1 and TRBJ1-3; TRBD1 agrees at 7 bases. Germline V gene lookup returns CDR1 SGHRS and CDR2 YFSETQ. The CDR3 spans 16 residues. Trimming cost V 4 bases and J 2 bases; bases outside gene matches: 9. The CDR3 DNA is TGCGCCAGCAGCCCCTCATGGACAGGAACTGGAAACACCATATATTTT. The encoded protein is CASSPSWTGTGNTIYF.

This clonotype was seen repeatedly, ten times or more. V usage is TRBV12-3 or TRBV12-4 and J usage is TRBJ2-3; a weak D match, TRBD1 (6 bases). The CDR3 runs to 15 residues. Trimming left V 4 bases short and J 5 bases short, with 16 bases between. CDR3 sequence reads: CASSSPRGTGDTQYF. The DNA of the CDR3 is TGTGCCAGCAGTTCCCCCAGGGGCACAGGAGATACGCAGTATTTT.

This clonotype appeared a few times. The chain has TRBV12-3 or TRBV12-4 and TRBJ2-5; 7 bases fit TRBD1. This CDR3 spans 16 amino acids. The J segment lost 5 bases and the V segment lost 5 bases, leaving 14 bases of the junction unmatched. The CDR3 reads CASSPNRGGERETQYF. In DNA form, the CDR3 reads TGTGCCAGCAGTCCCAACAGGGGTGGCGAAAGGGAGACCCAGTACTTC.

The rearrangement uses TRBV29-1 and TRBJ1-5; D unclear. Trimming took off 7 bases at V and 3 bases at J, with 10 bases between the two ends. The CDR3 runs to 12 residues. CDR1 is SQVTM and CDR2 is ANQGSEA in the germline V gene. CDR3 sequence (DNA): TGCAGCGCTGGAGGGAACAATCAGCCCCAGCATTTT. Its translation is CSAGGNNQPQHF.

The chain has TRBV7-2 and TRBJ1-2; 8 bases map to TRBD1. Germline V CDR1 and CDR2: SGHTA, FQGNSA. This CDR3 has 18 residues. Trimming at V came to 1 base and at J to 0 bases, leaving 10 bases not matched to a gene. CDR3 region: CASSLDRTGRLTNYGYTF. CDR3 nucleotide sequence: TGTGCCAGCAGCTTAGATAGGACAGGGAGGTTAACTAACTATGGCTACACCTTC.

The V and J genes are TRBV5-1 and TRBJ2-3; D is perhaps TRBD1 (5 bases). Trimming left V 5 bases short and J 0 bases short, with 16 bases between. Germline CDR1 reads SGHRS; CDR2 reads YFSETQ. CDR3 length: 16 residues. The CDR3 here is CASSPAQGPSTDTQYF. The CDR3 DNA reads TGCGCCAGCAGTCCTGCCCAGGGTCCTAGCACAGATACGCAGTATTTT. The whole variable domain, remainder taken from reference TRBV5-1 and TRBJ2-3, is KAGVTQTPRYLIKTRGQQVTLSCSPISGHRSVSWYQQTPGQGLQFLFEYFSETQRNKGNFPGRFSGRQFSNSRSEMNVSTLELGDSALYLCASSPAQGPSTDTQYFGPGTRLTVL.

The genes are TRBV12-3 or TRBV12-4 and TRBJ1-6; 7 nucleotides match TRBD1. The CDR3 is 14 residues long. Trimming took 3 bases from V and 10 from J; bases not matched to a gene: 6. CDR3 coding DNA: TGTGCCAGCAGTTTGACAGGGCGGGAGTCACCCCTCCACTTT. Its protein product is CASSLTGRESPLHF.

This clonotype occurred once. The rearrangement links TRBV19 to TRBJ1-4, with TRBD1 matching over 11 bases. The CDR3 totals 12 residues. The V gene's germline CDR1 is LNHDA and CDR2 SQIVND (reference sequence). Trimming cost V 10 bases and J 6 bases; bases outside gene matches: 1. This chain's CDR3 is CAKGQGDEKLFF. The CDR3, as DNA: TGTGCCAAGGGACAGGGGGATGAAAAACTGTTTTTT. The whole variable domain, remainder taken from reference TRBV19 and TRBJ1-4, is DGGITQSPKYLFRKEGQNVTLSCEQNLNHDAMYWYRQDPGQGLRLIYYSQIVNDFQKGDIAEGYSVSREKKESFPLTVTSAQKNPTAFYLCAKGQGDEKLFFGSGTQLSVL.

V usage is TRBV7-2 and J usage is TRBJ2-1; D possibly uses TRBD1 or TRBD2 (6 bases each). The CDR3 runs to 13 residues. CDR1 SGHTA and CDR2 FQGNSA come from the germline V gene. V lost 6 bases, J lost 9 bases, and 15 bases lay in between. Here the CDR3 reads CASRPGGRGEQFF. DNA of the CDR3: TGTGCCAGCAGACCTGGGGGGCGGGGTGAGCAGTTCTTC. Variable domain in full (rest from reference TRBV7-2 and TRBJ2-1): GAGVSQSPSNKVTEKGKDVELRCDPISGHTALYWYRQSLGQGLEFLIYFQGNSAPDKSGLPSDRFSAERTGGSVSTLTIQRTQQEDSAVYLCASRPGGRGEQFFGPGTRLTVL.